Shown below are 15 T cell receptor beta chains from a single sample sequenced in a study of regulatory T cells in long-lasting Graves disease. To make TCR beta libraries, researchers used iRepertoire HTBI primers and Arm-PCR of CDR3 regions. TCRdb reprocessed the multiplex PCR reads via MiXCR and lists one record per CDR3 protein. The sample holds some 250,000 distinct CDR3 sequences; around 20% are singletons and the top ten take roughly 14%. Described time point: newly diagnosed GD, antithyroid drugs for less than 3 months. PBMC RNA served as the TCR library source. The material sequenced was peripheral blood mononuclear cells (PBMCs), taken at new diagnosis, from a patient treated with antithyroid drugs. Receptors were obtained from a female donor with Graves disease.

This clonotype has more than one count but fewer than ten. J is TRBJ2-4 and V is TRBV7-2, with 7 bases identical to TRBD1. V trimming: 0 bases; J trimming: 4 bases; junction bases outside the gene matches: 3. There are 15 residues in the CDR3. Germline V CDR1 and CDR2: SGHTA, FQGNSA. The CDR3 protein is CASSLARTGKNIQYF. CDR3 sequence (DNA): TGTGCCAGCAGCTTAGCGAGGACAGGAAAAAACATTCAGTACTTC.

The chain links TRBV7-9 to TRBJ2-7; TRBD2 aligns across 16 bases. There are 21 residues in the CDR3. Germline-derived CDR1 and CDR2 are SEHNR and FQNEAQ (reference sequence). V gave up 4 bases and J gave up 1 base; unmatched junction bases: 16. The CDR3 loop is CASSSIDAQGLAGGQSYEQYF. The CDR3 bases are TGTGCCAGCAGCTCTATAGATGCCCAGGGACTAGCGGGGGGGCAGTCCTACGAGCAGTACTTC.

This clonotype occurred once. A much more abundant neighbour one base away suggests this may be a read error. J is TRBJ1-4 and V is TRBV6-1; perhaps TRBD1 as D (5 bases). The V end was cut by 5 bases, the J end by 15 bases, with 16 bases between. Germline V CDR1 and CDR2: MNHNS, SASEGT. CDR3 length equals 12 residues. This CDR3 reads CASSPAGGEVFF. For the CDR3, the DNA is TGTGCCAGCAGTCCCGCGGGAGGGGAAGTGTTTTTT.

This clonotype has at least ten counts. The V and J genes are TRBV28 and TRBJ1-2; TRBD1 matches 9 bases. Losses at the gene ends were 3 bases for V and 6 bases for J; bases not matched to a gene: 2. Germline CDR1 is MDHEN and CDR2 is SYDVKM. CDR3 length equals 13 residues. The CDR3 sequence: CASSFGTGNGYTF. CDR3 DNA sequence: TGTGCCAGCAGTTTTGGGACAGGGAATGGCTACACCTTC.

This clonotype was counted many times. The J gene is TRBJ2-7, the V gene TRBV20-1; the D is unclear. The CDR3 runs 13 residues. Between the trimmed V and J ends, which lost 0 bases and 3 bases, there was a span of 9 bases. Germline V CDR1 and CDR2: DFQATT, SNEGSKA (reference sequence). This CDR3 is CSARDFPGYEQYF. In DNA form, the CDR3 reads TGCAGTGCTAGAGATTTCCCGGGCTACGAGCAGTACTTC.

The V call is TRBV7-9, the J call TRBJ2-3; TRBD1 might be the D (6 bases). This CDR3 has 15 residues. Per the germline V gene, CDR1 is SEHNR and CDR2 is FQNEAQ (reference sequence). With 5 bases removed from V and 4 bases from J, the gap between germline ends came to 16 bases. CDR3 bases: TGTGCCAGCAGCCCGTTTGTTCAGGGGCCAGATACGCAGTATTTT. Its translation: CASSPFVQGPDTQYF.

The table lists this clonotype with many counts. The CDR3 nucleotides read TGTGCCAGCAGCTTTGAGGCCCGGGTCGCCGAAAAACTGTTTTTT. Translating gives CASSFEARVAEKLFF. The chain employs TRBV7-9 and TRBJ1-4; D is unresolved. Trimming cost V 3 bases and J 8 bases, with 16 bases left between them. The CDR3 has 15 residues. Germline-derived CDR1 and CDR2 are SEHNR and FQNEAQ (reference sequence).

This chain joins TRBV6-2 or TRBV6-3 and TRBJ2-7; D is possibly TRBD2 (5 bases). V was clipped by 10 bases and J by 6 bases, with 13 bases between them. The CDR3 is 11 residues long. Germline CDR1 MNHEY, CDR2 SVGEGT. The chain's CDR3 is CATPCRGEQYF. The CDR3 DNA reads as TGTGCCACCCCCTGCCGGGGCGAGCAGTACTTC.

The chain combines TRBV20-1 with TRBJ2-7; D is possibly TRBD1 or TRBD2 (5 bases each). The CDR3 totals 15 residues. The V end was cut by 0 bases, the J end by 8 bases, with 20 bases between. From germline, CDR1 is DFQATT and CDR2 SNEGSKA (reference sequence). The CDR3 is CSARDDRDRDGKQYF. In DNA form, the CDR3 reads TGCAGTGCTAGAGATGACCGGGACCGAGACGGAAAGCAGTACTTC.

This clonotype was seen more than once but under ten times. This chain connects TRBV7-2 to TRBJ2-7; TRBD2 might be the D (6 bases). This CDR3 contains 14 residues. V shed 0 bases and J shed 4 bases, with 10 bases lying between them. Per germline, CDR1 SGHTA and CDR2 FQGNSA. CDR3 DNA sequence: TGTGCCAGCAGCTTAGCCGGGAGCAGGTACGAGCAGTACTTC. Translating gives CASSLAGSRYEQYF.

The genes are TRBV4-1 and TRBJ1-2; 8 nucleotides match TRBD1. J was trimmed by 5 bases and V by 3 bases; bases with no gene match: 5. CDR3 length: 14 residues. The V gene's germline CDR1 is MGHRA and CDR2 YSYEKL. CDR3 in DNA: TGCGCCAGCAGCCAGGGGGGACAGGAGTATGGCTACACCTTC. This gives the protein CASSQGGQEYGYTF.

Remarks on this clonotype: A read error is possible here, since a much larger clone lies one base away. The chain links TRBV5-1 to TRBJ2-1, with D possibly called TRBD1 or TRBD2 (7 bases each). Germline assignment: CDR1 SGHRS and CDR2 YFSETQ. The CDR3 runs 15 residues. CDR3 in DNA: TGCGCCAGCAGCAGCGGGACAGAAACCTACGATGAGCAGTTCTTC. Protein sequence: CASSSGTETYDEQFF.

This clonotype has a count of ten or more. The chain is built from TRBV18 and TRBJ2-3, with 7 bases identical to TRBD1. The ends lost 6 bases at V and 0 bases at J; junction bases unmatched: 0. CDR3 size: 13 residues. Germline V gives CDR1 KGHSH, CDR2 LQKENI. The CDR3 loop is CASSTGSTDTQYF. As DNA, the CDR3 is TGTGCCAGCTCGACAGGGAGCACAGATACGCAGTATTTT.

A word on this clonotype: Compared with germline, one end of the junction differs, possibly owing to a read error. This sequence joins TRBV3-1 and TRBJ2-1; TRBD2 agrees at 14 bases. Germline lookup yields CDR1 LGHDT and CDR2 YNNKEL (reference sequence). The CDR3 sequence is 17 residues long. As DNA, the CDR3 is TGTGCCAGCAGCAACGGGACTAGCGGGAGTTTCTACAATGAGCACTTCTTC. It specifies CASSNGTSGSFYNEHFF.

This clonotype came up a few times. The rearrangement joins TRBV7-3 to TRBJ2-1; 8 bases match TRBD1. The CDR3 is made up of 15 amino acids. The ends lost 1 base at V and 8 bases at J; junction bases unmatched: 7. Looked up from germline, CDR1 is SGHTA and CDR2 is FQGTGA. The CDR3 reads CASSLNGQGMDEQFF. CDR3 nucleotides: TGTGCCAGCAGCTTAAACGGACAGGGCATGGATGAGCAGTTCTTC. The full variable domain, in which reference TRBV7-3 and TRBJ2-1 provide the parts outside the CDR3, is GAGVSQTPSNKVTEKGKYVELRCDPISGHTALYWYRQSLGQGPEFLIYFQGTGAADDSGLPNDRFFAVRPEGSVSTLKIQRTERGDSAVYLCASSLNGQGMDEQFFGPGTRLTVL.